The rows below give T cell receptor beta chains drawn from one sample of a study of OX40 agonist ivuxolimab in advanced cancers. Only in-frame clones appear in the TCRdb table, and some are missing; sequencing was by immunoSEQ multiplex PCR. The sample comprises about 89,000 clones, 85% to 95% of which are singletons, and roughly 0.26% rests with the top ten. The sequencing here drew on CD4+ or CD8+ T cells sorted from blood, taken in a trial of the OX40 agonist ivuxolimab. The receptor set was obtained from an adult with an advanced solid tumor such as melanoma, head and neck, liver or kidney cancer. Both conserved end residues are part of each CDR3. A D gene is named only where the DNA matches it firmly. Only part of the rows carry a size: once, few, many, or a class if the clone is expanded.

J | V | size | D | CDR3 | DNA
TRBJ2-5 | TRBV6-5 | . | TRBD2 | CASNRLAVPETQYF | TGTGCCAGCAACCGACTAGCGGTTCCAGAGACCCAGTACTTC
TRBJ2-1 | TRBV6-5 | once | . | CASSYSIPYNEQFF | TGTGCCAGCAGTTACTCGATCCCCTACAATGAGCAGTTCTTC
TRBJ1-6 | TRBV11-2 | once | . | CASSSTFGVNSPLHF | TGTGCCAGCAGCTCGACCTTTGGGGTTAATTCACCCCTCCACTTT
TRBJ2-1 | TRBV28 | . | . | CASSLQFTRGLNEQFF | TGTGCCAGCAGTTTACAGTTCACTCGTGGGCTGAATGAGCAGTTCTTC
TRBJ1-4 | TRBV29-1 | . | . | CSVTGGAELFF | TGCAGCGTTACCGGGGGGGCCGAACTGTTTTTT
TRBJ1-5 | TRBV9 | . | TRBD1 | CASSVGRGRNQPQHF | TGTGCCAGCAGCGTAGGTAGGGGGCGGAATCAGCCCCAGCATTTT
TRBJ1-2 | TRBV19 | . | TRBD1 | CASSPGGDRPNYGYTF | TGTGCCAGTAGTCCAGGTGGGGACAGGCCCAACTATGGCTACACCTTC
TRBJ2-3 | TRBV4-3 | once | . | CASSQGDRYWRGTDTQYF | TGCGCCAGCAGCCAAGGGGATCGTTACTGGCGGGGCACAGATACGCAGTATTTT
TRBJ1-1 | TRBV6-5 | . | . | CASPAGVYTEAFF | TGTGCCAGTCCGGCGGGGGTGTATACTGAAGCTTTCTTT
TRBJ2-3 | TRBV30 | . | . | CAWSYTDTQYF | TGTGCCTGGAGTTACACAGATACGCAGTATTTT
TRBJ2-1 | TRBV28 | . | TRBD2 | CASSSQTSGISYNEQFF | TGTGCCAGCAGTTCCCAGACTAGCGGGATCTCCTACAATGAGCAGTTCTTC
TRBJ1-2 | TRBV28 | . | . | CASSLGLGYTF | TGTGCCAGCAGCTTGGGTTTGGGCTACACCTTC
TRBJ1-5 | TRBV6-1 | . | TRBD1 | CASSGIGLGQGSNQPQHF | TGTGCCAGCAGTGGCATTGGTTTGGGACAGGGAAGCAATCAGCCCCAGCATTTT
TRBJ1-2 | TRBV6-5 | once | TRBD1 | CASTSQGGGYTF | TGTGCCAGCACCTCACAGGGGGGTGGCTACACCTTC
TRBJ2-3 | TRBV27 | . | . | CASSLGFTDTQYF | TGTGCCAGCAGTTTGGGCTTCACAGATACGCAGTATTTT
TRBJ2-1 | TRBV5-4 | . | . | CASSVYNEQFF | TGTGCCAGCAGCGTCTACAATGAGCAGTTCTTC
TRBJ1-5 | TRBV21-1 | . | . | CASRGDRGGQPQHF | TGTGCCAGCCGCGGAGACAGGGGCGGGCAGCCCCAGCATTTT
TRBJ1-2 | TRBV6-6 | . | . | CASSYGGIGYTF | TGTGCCAGCAGTTACGGGGGTATTGGCTACACCTTC
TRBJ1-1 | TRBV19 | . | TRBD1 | CASSIGWTGMSTEAFF | TGTGCCAGTAGTATAGGTTGGACAGGGATGAGCACTGAAGCTTTCTTT
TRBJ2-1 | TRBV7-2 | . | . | CASSFAFLNEQFF | TGTGCCAGCAGCTTTGCTTTCCTGAATGAGCAGTTCTTC
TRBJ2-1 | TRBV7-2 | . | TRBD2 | CASSSTSGASYNEQFF | TGTGCCAGCAGCTCAACTAGCGGAGCCTCCTACAATGAGCAGTTCTTC
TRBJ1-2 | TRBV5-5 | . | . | CASTPGGLGNYGYTF | TGTGCCAGCACCCCCGGGGGGCTTGGTAACTATGGCTACACCTTC
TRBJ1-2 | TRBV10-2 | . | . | CASSELGAYGYGYTF | TGCGCCAGCAGTGAGTTGGGGGCCTATGGCTATGGCTACACCTTC
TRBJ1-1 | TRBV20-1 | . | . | CSAGGRAEAFF | TGCAGTGCCGGAGGCAGGGCTGAAGCTTTCTTT
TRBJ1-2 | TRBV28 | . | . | CASTSLNYGYTF | TGTGCCAGCACCTCCCTAAACTATGGCTACACCTTC
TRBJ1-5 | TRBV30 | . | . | CAWSSGSNQPQHF | TGTGCCTGGAGCTCGGGATCTAATCAGCCCCAGCATTTT
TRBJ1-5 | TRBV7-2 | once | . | CASSATPQNWQPQHF | TGTGCCAGCAGCGCTACCCCCCAGAATTGGCAGCCCCAGCATTTT
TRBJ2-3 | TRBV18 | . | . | CASSLRLGTDTQYF | TGTGCCAGCTCACTACGCCTGGGCACAGATACGCAGTATTTT
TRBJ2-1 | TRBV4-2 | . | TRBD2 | CASSQDVGRAWSYNEQFF | TGTGCCAGCAGCCAAGACGTCGGGAGGGCGTGGTCCTACAATGAGCAGTTCTTC
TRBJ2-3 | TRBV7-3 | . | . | CASSSTREDTQYF | TGTGCCAGCAGCTCCACCCGGGAAGATACGCAGTATTTT
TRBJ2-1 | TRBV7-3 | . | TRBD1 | CASSLRGPQGASNEQFF | TGTGCCAGCAGCTTAAGGGGCCCGCAGGGGGCAAGCAATGAGCAGTTCTTC
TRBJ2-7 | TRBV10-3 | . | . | CAISAGVAYEQYF | TGTGCCATCAGTGCGGGGGTGGCCTACGAGCAGTACTTC
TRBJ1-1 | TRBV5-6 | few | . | CASSRRGPNTEAFF | TGTGCCAGCAGCCGACGTGGTCCGAACACTGAAGCTTTCTTT
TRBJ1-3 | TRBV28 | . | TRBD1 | CASVGAGGNTIYF | TGTGCCAGCGTGGGGGCAGGGGGGAACACCATATATTTT
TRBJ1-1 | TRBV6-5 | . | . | CASTLGGRWTEAFF | TGTGCCAGCACCCTCGGGGGGCGCTGGACTGAAGCTTTCTTT
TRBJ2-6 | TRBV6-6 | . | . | CASSYGGIGANVLTF | TGTGCCAGCAGTTATGGAGGGATCGGGGCCAACGTCCTGACTTTC
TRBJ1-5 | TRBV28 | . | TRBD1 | CASTRQGAYQPQHF | TGTGCCAGCACGCGACAGGGAGCTTATCAGCCCCAGCATTTT
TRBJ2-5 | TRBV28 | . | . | CASSLPLVRSQYF | TGTGCCAGCAGTCTACCCCTCGTGCGATCCCAGTACTTC
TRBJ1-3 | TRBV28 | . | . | CASNRDNSGNTIYF | TGTGCCAGCAATCGGGACAACTCTGGAAACACCATATATTTT